A single sample gave rise to the 8 T cell receptor beta chains below, sequenced in a study of cytomegalovirus exposure and HLA in healthy donors (TCRdb year 2017). The protocol used for the library was the immunoSEQ multiplex PCR assay. A mixture of 60 forward primers for TCR Vbeta segments and 13 reverse primers for TCR Jbeta segments was used in the multiplex PCR. In its TCRdb copy, this immuneACCESS table keeps in-frame sequences only and misses some clones. Where compared with another copy, unresolved V genes explain less than half of these, and the others have no known cause. The sample data list some 98,000 clones, and over 70% of these were observed just once. Approximately 9.9% of the sample goes to the ten largest clones. The sequencing input was PBMCs. The receptors come from a man aged 18-30 years in good health and CMV-seropositive.

The chain carries TRBV6-5 and TRBJ2-5, with D maybe TRBD1 (5 bases). CDR3 length: 13 residues. Germline assignment: CDR1 MNHEY and CDR2 SVGAGI. Trimming took 5 bases from V and 11 from J, leaving 18 bases between them. Here the CDR3 reads CASSIQGSGEQYF. The DNA for the CDR3 is TGTGCCAGCAGTATCCAGGGCTCGGGTGAGCAGTACTTC.

This clone was picked up a small number of times. V is TRBV28 and J is TRBJ2-7; 8 bases match TRBD1. J was trimmed by 4 bases and V by 4 bases; bases with no gene match: 12. Looked up from germline, CDR1 is MDHEN and CDR2 is SYDVKM. CDR3 length: 16 amino acids. DNA for the CDR3: TGTGCCAGCAGTTCTCGATCGACAGGGGTGTTGTACGAGCAGTACTTC. Translation gives CASSSRSTGVLYEQYF.

V usage is TRBV5-1 and J usage is TRBJ1-1; D is possibly TRBD1 (5 bases). This CDR3 is 13 amino acids long. The V gene's germline CDR1 is SGHRS and CDR2 YFSETQ. Trimming left V 4 bases short and J 1 base short, with 8 bases between. The DNA of the CDR3 is TGCGCCAGCAGCGCAACAGGGAACACTGAAGCTTTCTTT. Encoded protein: CASSATGNTEAFF.

This sequence joins TRBV2 and TRBJ1-6, with D possibly being TRBD1 (5 bases). The CDR3 loop spans 12 amino acids. Trimming took off 11 bases at V and 7 bases at J, with 12 bases between the two ends. CDR1 is SNHLY, CDR2 FYNNEI, per germline. The CDR3 region is CAGSDSNSPLHF. The CDR3 DNA follows: TGTGCCGGCTCCGACAGCAATTCACCCCTCCACTTT. The full variable domain, with the rest looked up from reference TRBV2 and TRBJ1-6, is EPEVTQTPSHQVTQMGQEVILRCVPISNHLYFYWYRQILGQKVEFLVSFYNNEISEKSEIFDDQFSVERPDGSNFTLKIRSTKLEDSAMYFCAGSDSNSPLHFGNGTRLTVT.

The chain combines TRBV2 with TRBJ1-1; D remains ambiguous. The V gene lost 3 bases and the J gene lost 1 base, with 6 bases spanning the gap. The CDR3 length is 13 residues. Germline lookup yields CDR1 SNHLY and CDR2 FYNNEI. The CDR3, as DNA: TGTGCCAGCAGTGAGAGGCGGAACACTGAAGCTTTCTTT. Protein sequence: CASSERRNTEAFF.

The chain couples TRBV5-6 to TRBJ1-4, with D perhaps TRBD1 (5 bases). The CDR3 is 14 amino acids. CDR1 and CDR2 from the germline V gene are SGHDT and YYEEEE. V shed 1 base and J shed 8 bases, with 12 bases lying between them. CDR3 in amino acids: CASSLLDSGEKLFF. Written as DNA, the CDR3 is TGTGCCAGCAGCTTGCTTGACAGCGGGGAAAAACTGTTTTTT.

This sequence joins TRBV11-2 and TRBJ1-2, with 7 bases that match TRBD1. The CDR3 extends over 13 amino acids. Germline CDR1 and CDR2: SGHAT and FQNNGV. The ends lost 1 base at V and 4 bases at J; junction bases unmatched: 0. CDR3 amino acids: CASSLGTGYGYTF. The DNA of the CDR3 is TGTGCCAGCAGCTTAGGGACAGGCTATGGCTACACCTTC. The full variable domain, its missing parts supplied by reference TRBV11-2 and TRBJ1-2, is EAGVAQSPRYKIIEKRQSVAFWCNPISGHATLYWYQQILGQGPKLLIQFQNNGVVDDSQLPKDRFSAERLKGVDSTLKIQPAKLEDSAVYLCASSLGTGYGYTFGSGTRLTVV.

Points on this clone: The junction differs from germline at one of its ends, possibly a read error. The rearrangement joins TRBV27 to TRBJ2-5; D gene unclear. Germline lookup yields CDR1 MNHEY and CDR2 SMNVEV (reference sequence). The CDR3 length is 13 residues. CDR3 amino acids: CASSYSQQGTQYF. As DNA, the CDR3 is TGTGCCAGCAGTTACAGCCAACAAGGGACCCAGTACTTC.